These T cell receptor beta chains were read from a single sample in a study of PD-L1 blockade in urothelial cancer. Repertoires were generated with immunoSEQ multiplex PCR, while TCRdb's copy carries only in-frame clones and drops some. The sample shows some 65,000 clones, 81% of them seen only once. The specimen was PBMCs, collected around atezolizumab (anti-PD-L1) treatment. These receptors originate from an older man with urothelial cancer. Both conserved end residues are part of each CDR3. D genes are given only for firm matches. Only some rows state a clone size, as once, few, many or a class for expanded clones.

CDR3 protein: CAISDGSGGDEQFF; CDR3 DNA: TGTGCCATCAGTGACGGCTCGGGAGGCGATGAGCAGTTCTTC; clone size: -; V gene: TRBV10-3; J gene: TRBJ2-1; D gene: TRBD2
CDR3 protein: CASQSGSYNEQFF; CDR3 DNA: TGTGCCAGCCAGAGCGGATCATACAATGAGCAGTTCTTC; clone size: -; V gene: TRBV2; J gene: TRBJ2-1; D gene: -
CDR3 protein: CASSPPAGARDTQYF; CDR3 DNA: TGTGCCAGCTCACCCCCGGCGGGAGCTCGAGATACGCAGTATTTT; clone size: -; V gene: TRBV18; J gene: TRBJ2-3; D gene: TRBD2
CDR3 protein: CASSFPDRGIKNTGELFF; CDR3 DNA: TGCGCCAGCAGCTTCCCGGACAGGGGGATTAAGAACACCGGGGAGCTGTTTTTT; clone size: -; V gene: TRBV5-1; J gene: TRBJ2-2; D gene: TRBD1
CDR3 protein: CASSAGQGRNQPQHF; CDR3 DNA: TGTGCCAGTAGTGCGGGACAGGGACGGAATCAGCCCCAGCATTTT; clone size: few; V gene: TRBV19; J gene: TRBJ1-5; D gene: TRBD1
CDR3 protein: CASSQGVAGTYEQFF; CDR3 DNA: TGCGCCAGCAGCCAAGGGGTAGCGGGAACGTATGAGCAGTTCTTC; clone size: -; V gene: TRBV4-1; J gene: TRBJ2-1; D gene: TRBD2
CDR3 protein: CASSLSGSSTQYF; CDR3 DNA: TGTGCCAGCAGCTTATCCGGGAGTAGTACGCAGTATTTT; clone size: -; V gene: TRBV11-3; J gene: TRBJ2-3; D gene: -
CDR3 protein: CASRTSGVTDTQYF; CDR3 DNA: TGTGCCAGCAGGACTAGCGGAGTCACAGATACGCAGTATTTT; clone size: once; V gene: TRBV2; J gene: TRBJ2-3; D gene: TRBD2
CDR3 protein: CASRRQGAANTEAFF; CDR3 DNA: TGTGCCAGCAGAAGACAGGGGGCGGCGAACACTGAAGCTTTCTTT; clone size: -; V gene: TRBV27; J gene: TRBJ1-1; D gene: TRBD1
CDR3 protein: CASSSGTGEINEQYF; CDR3 DNA: TGTGCCAGCAGCTCTGGGACAGGGGAGATCAACGAGCAGTACTTC; clone size: -; V gene: TRBV5-4; J gene: TRBJ2-7; D gene: TRBD1
CDR3 protein: CASSYVASGTYEQYF; CDR3 DNA: TGTGCCAGCAGTTATGTGGCTAGCGGAACCTACGAGCAGTACTTC; clone size: -; V gene: TRBV6-6; J gene: TRBJ2-7; D gene: TRBD2
CDR3 protein: CAWSVRHLYNEQFF; CDR3 DNA: TGTGCCTGGAGTGTAAGACATCTTTACAATGAGCAGTTCTTC; clone size: -; V gene: TRBV30; J gene: TRBJ2-1; D gene: -
CDR3 protein: CASRPGGGNLVYGYTF; CDR3 DNA: TGTGCCAGCCGTCCGGGAGGGGGAAATCTTGTCTATGGCTACACCTTC; clone size: -; V gene: TRBV28; J gene: TRBJ1-2; D gene: -
CDR3 protein: CASSLSRQIGDTQYF; CDR3 DNA: TGTGCCAGCAGTTTATCGCGACAAATCGGAGATACGCAGTATTTT; clone size: -; V gene: TRBV27; J gene: TRBJ2-3; D gene: -
CDR3 protein: CASSLAAGGQPQHF; CDR3 DNA: TGTGCCAGCAGCTTAGCGGCAGGTGGTCAGCCCCAGCATTTT; clone size: -; V gene: TRBV7-2; J gene: TRBJ1-5; D gene: -
CDR3 protein: CASSYSQGATDTQYF; CDR3 DNA: TGTGCCAGCAGTTACTCTCAGGGGGCAACAGATACGCAGTATTTT; clone size: -; V gene: TRBV6-5; J gene: TRBJ2-3; D gene: TRBD1
CDR3 protein: CASSLLQGLSYEQYF; CDR3 DNA: TGTGCCAGCAGTTTATTACAGGGCCTCTCCTACGAGCAGTACTTC; clone size: -; V gene: TRBV28; J gene: TRBJ2-7; D gene: -
CDR3 protein: CAWRPGLAGTEQFF; CDR3 DNA: TGTGCCTGGAGGCCGGGACTAGCGGGAACTGAGCAGTTCTTC; clone size: -; V gene: TRBV30; J gene: TRBJ2-1; D gene: TRBD2
CDR3 protein: CASRLPRGNPYNEQFF; CDR3 DNA: TGTGCCAGCAGGCTCCCCCGGGGAAACCCCTACAATGAGCAGTTCTTC; clone size: -; V gene: TRBV28; J gene: TRBJ2-1; D gene: -
CDR3 protein: CASSLQGGTEAFF; CDR3 DNA: TGCGCCAGCAGCCTTCAGGGGGGCACTGAAGCTTTCTTT; clone size: -; V gene: TRBV4-1; J gene: TRBJ1-1; D gene: TRBD1
CDR3 protein: CASSLGSAEQETQYF; CDR3 DNA: TGTGCCAGCAGCTTAGGTTCAGCGGAGCAAGAGACCCAGTACTTC; clone size: -; V gene: TRBV7-9; J gene: TRBJ2-5; D gene: -
CDR3 protein: CASSLSGGVYNEQFF; CDR3 DNA: TGTGCCAGCAGTTTATCGGGAGGGGTTTACAATGAGCAGTTCTTC; clone size: -; V gene: TRBV27; J gene: TRBJ2-1; D gene: TRBD2
CDR3 protein: CATSRDRGQGREKLFF; CDR3 DNA: TGTGCCACCAGCAGAGATCGAGGACAGGGGCGGGAAAAACTGTTTTTT; clone size: few; V gene: TRBV15; J gene: TRBJ1-4; D gene: TRBD1
CDR3 protein: CASSPGQDQGHGYTF; CDR3 DNA: TGTGCCAGCTCACCTGGACAAGATCAAGGTCATGGCTACACCTTC; clone size: -; V gene: TRBV18; J gene: TRBJ1-2; D gene: -
CDR3 protein: CASSQERDFRRPQHF; CDR3 DNA: TGTGCCAGCAGCCAAGAACGAGACTTTAGACGGCCCCAGCATTTT; clone size: -; V gene: TRBV4-2; J gene: TRBJ1-5; D gene: -
CDR3 protein: CASSGGQGVHWQYF; CDR3 DNA: TGTGCCAGCAGTGGGGGACAGGGGGTCCATTGGCAGTACTTC; clone size: -; V gene: TRBV6-1; J gene: TRBJ2-7; D gene: TRBD1
CDR3 protein: CASSELAGPYEQYF; CDR3 DNA: TGTGCCAGCAGTGAACTAGCGGGGCCCTACGAGCAGTACTTC; clone size: few; V gene: TRBV6-4; J gene: TRBJ2-7; D gene: TRBD2
CDR3 protein: CASSLVQGRGEKLFF; CDR3 DNA: TGCGCCAGCAGCTTGGTTCAGGGGCGAGGTGAAAAACTGTTTTTT; clone size: few; V gene: TRBV5-1; J gene: TRBJ1-4; D gene: -
CDR3 protein: CASSLFRTGSEQYF; CDR3 DNA: TGTGCCAGCAGCTTATTCAGGACAGGGTCCGAGCAGTACTTC; clone size: -; V gene: TRBV13; J gene: TRBJ2-7; D gene: TRBD1
CDR3 protein: CAILGGSSTDTQYF; CDR3 DNA: TGTGCCATTCTAGGCGGGTCTAGCACAGATACGCAGTATTTT; clone size: few; V gene: TRBV10-3; J gene: TRBJ2-3; D gene: -
CDR3 protein: CASSLQGALDGYTF; CDR3 DNA: TGCGCCAGCAGCTTACAGGGGGCGCTGGATGGCTACACCTTC; clone size: -; V gene: TRBV5-1; J gene: TRBJ1-2; D gene: TRBD1
CDR3 protein: CASSWDTRYGYTF; CDR3 DNA: TGTGCCAGCAGTTGGGACACTCGATATGGCTACACCTTC; clone size: few; V gene: TRBV11-2; J gene: TRBJ1-2; D gene: -
CDR3 protein: CASSKPPGNEQFF; CDR3 DNA: TGTGCCAGTAGTAAGCCCCCCGGCAATGAGCAGTTCTTC; clone size: -; V gene: TRBV19; J gene: TRBJ2-1; D gene: -
CDR3 protein: CASRARLAGPYEQYF; CDR3 DNA: TGTGCCAGCAGGGCTCGACTAGCGGGACCCTACGAGCAGTACTTC; clone size: few; V gene: TRBV6-5; J gene: TRBJ2-7; D gene: TRBD2
CDR3 protein: CASSLASGRAGEQYF; CDR3 DNA: TGTGCCAGCAGCCTAGCTAGCGGGAGGGCTGGCGAGCAGTACTTC; clone size: once; V gene: TRBV7-2; J gene: TRBJ2-7; D gene: TRBD2
CDR3 protein: CASSLGGTGSYEQYF; CDR3 DNA: TGTGCTAGCAGCTTAGGAGGGACAGGGTCCTACGAGCAGTACTTC; clone size: -; V gene: TRBV7-7; J gene: TRBJ2-7; D gene: TRBD1
CDR3 protein: CASSKRQGANEQFF; CDR3 DNA: TGTGCCAGTAGTAAGCGACAGGGGGCGAATGAGCAGTTCTTC; clone size: -; V gene: TRBV19; J gene: TRBJ2-1; D gene: TRBD1
CDR3 protein: CASSFSNFQVPEAFF; CDR3 DNA: TGTGCCAGCAGTTTTTCTAACTTTCAAGTCCCTGAAGCTTTCTTT; clone size: few; V gene: TRBV28; J gene: TRBJ1-1; D gene: -
CDR3 protein: CAWSRSVGAEQFF; CDR3 DNA: TGTGCCTGGAGTCGGTCAGTCGGAGCTGAGCAGTTCTTC; clone size: -; V gene: TRBV30; J gene: TRBJ2-1; D gene: -
CDR3 protein: CASSFMTNTEAFF; CDR3 DNA: TGCGCCAGCAGCTTTATGACTAACACTGAAGCTTTCTTT; clone size: few; V gene: TRBV5-1; J gene: TRBJ1-1; D gene: -
CDR3 protein: CASSLAGRGRSDEQFF; CDR3 DNA: TGTGCCAGCAGCTTAGCAGGCAGGGGAAGATCCGATGAGCAGTTCTTC; clone size: -; V gene: TRBV11-3; J gene: TRBJ2-1; D gene: -
CDR3 protein: CASSQLRDWGLGHEQYF; CDR3 DNA: TGTGCCAGCAGCCAACTGCGAGATTGGGGACTAGGCCACGAGCAGTACTTC; clone size: -; V gene: TRBV4-2; J gene: TRBJ2-7; D gene: TRBD2
CDR3 protein: CASSLVGASSYEQYF; CDR3 DNA: TGTGCCAGCAGCTTGGTTGGGGCATCTTCCTACGAGCAGTACTTC; clone size: -; V gene: TRBV5-4; J gene: TRBJ2-7; D gene: -
CDR3 protein: CSGLAGSTDTQYF; CDR3 DNA: TGCAGCGGGTTAGCGGGAAGCACAGATACGCAGTATTTT; clone size: -; V gene: TRBV29-1; J gene: TRBJ2-3; D gene: TRBD2
CDR3 protein: CAISESPGLNEQFF; CDR3 DNA: TGTGCCATCAGTGAGTCTCCAGGGCTAAATGAGCAGTTCTTC; clone size: -; V gene: TRBV10-3; J gene: TRBJ2-1; D gene: -
CDR3 protein: CAWSYGTASGNTIYF; CDR3 DNA: TGTGCCTGGAGTTATGGGACAGCCTCTGGAAACACCATATATTTT; clone size: -; V gene: TRBV30; J gene: TRBJ1-3; D gene: TRBD1
CDR3 protein: CASSLGVRGQALNTEAFF; CDR3 DNA: TGCGCCAGCAGCTTGGGGGTCCGGGGACAGGCCCTGAACACTGAAGCTTTCTTT; clone size: once; V gene: TRBV5-1; J gene: TRBJ1-1; D gene: TRBD1
CDR3 protein: CASSLRILAGEREQYF; CDR3 DNA: TGTGCCAGCAGCTTGCGGATACTAGCGGGAGAACGCGAGCAGTACTTC; clone size: -; V gene: TRBV5-6; J gene: TRBJ2-7; D gene: TRBD2
CDR3 protein: CASSMGLAGGDNEQFF; CDR3 DNA: TGTGCCAGCTCTATGGGGCTAGCGGGAGGTGACAATGAGCAGTTCTTC; clone size: -; V gene: TRBV18; J gene: TRBJ2-1; D gene: TRBD2
CDR3 protein: CASSLGTSNEKLFF; CDR3 DNA: TGCGCCAGCAGCTTGGGCACGAGTAATGAAAAACTGTTTTTT; clone size: -; V gene: TRBV5-1; J gene: TRBJ1-4; D gene: -
CDR3 protein: CASSLDGFSYNEQFF; CDR3 DNA: TGTGCCAGCAGCTTAGACGGTTTCTCCTACAATGAGCAGTTCTTC; clone size: -; V gene: TRBV11-1; J gene: TRBJ2-1; D gene: -
CDR3 protein: CASTNYGTGDYGYTF; CDR3 DNA: TGTGCCAGTACGAACTATGGAACGGGGGACTATGGCTACACCTTC; clone size: -; V gene: TRBV19; J gene: TRBJ1-2; D gene: -
CDR3 protein: CASSLDGRETQYF; CDR3 DNA: TGCGCCAGCAGCTTGGATGGGAGGGAGACCCAGTACTTC; clone size: once; V gene: TRBV5-1; J gene: TRBJ2-5; D gene: -
CDR3 protein: CASSLRTGWLNEQYF; CDR3 DNA: TGCGCCAGCAGCCTTCGGACAGGGTGGCTGAACGAGCAGTACTTC; clone size: -; V gene: TRBV4-1; J gene: TRBJ2-7; D gene: TRBD1